These 5 T cell receptor beta chains came from one sample sequenced in a study of blood T cell repertoires in COVID-19. The repertoire was sequenced with immunoSEQ multiplex PCR; TCRdb's copy has only in-frame clones and lacks some. Among under 300,000 clones listed, roughly 85% were seen once. The sample consisted of peripheral blood. All receptors derive from a young woman with acute or convalescent COVID-19.

The CDR3 region has the DNA TGTGCCAGGAGCGCTTGGAGGGGGCTGGAGACCCAGTACTTC. The encoded protein is CARSAWRGLETQYF. The chain joins TRBV19 to TRBJ2-5; the D gene is possibly TRBD1 (7 bases). The CDR3 loop spans 14 amino acids. The V gene lost 9 bases and the J gene lost 5 bases, with 19 bases spanning the gap. CDR1 is LNHDA, CDR2 SQIVND, per germline (reference sequence).

The gene calls are TRBV6-5 and TRBJ1-2; the match to TRBD1 covers 7 bases. Trimming took 5 bases from V and 6 from J; bases not matched to a gene: 6. The CDR3 is 13 residues long. Germline lookup yields CDR1 MNHEY and CDR2 SVGAGI. CDR3 loop: CASSRDSYDGYTF. CDR3 sequence (DNA): TGTGCCAGCAGTCGGGACAGCTACGATGGCTACACCTTC.

The V and J genes are TRBV28 and TRBJ2-7; D gene ambiguous. Germline V CDR1 and CDR2: MDHEN, SYDVKM. The CDR3 extends over 12 amino acids. V was pared by 8 bases and J by 6 bases, with 14 bases between. DNA of the CDR3: TGTGCCAGCCGTACACCTCTAGGCGAGCAGTACTTC. It codes for CASRTPLGEQYF.

This clone was recorded a few times. The CDR3 region has the DNA TGTGCCACCAGCAGCGCCGGGACAGGGGTCGGAAAACTGTTTTTT. Translation: CATSSAGTGVGKLFF. V is TRBV15 and J is TRBJ1-4, with 10 bases lining up with TRBD1. V trimming: 3 bases; J trimming: 10 bases; junction bases outside the gene matches: 8. CDR1 LNHNV and CDR2 YYDKDF come from the germline V gene (reference sequence). The CDR3 sequence is 15 residues long.

This clone was counted once. CDR3 DNA: TGTGCCAGCACCCAACCGGAGGCAGGGGAAAATTCACCCCTCCACTTT. Translating it yields CASTQPEAGENSPLHF. The chain uses TRBV7-9 and TRBJ1-6; D might be TRBD1 (6 bases). Looked up from germline, CDR1 is SEHNR and CDR2 is FQNEAQ (reference sequence). The V gene lost 7 bases and the J gene lost 7 bases, with 20 bases spanning the gap. CDR3 size: 16 residues.